A single sample is the source of the 11 T cell receptor beta chains below, sequenced in a study of CD8 T cells in Susac syndrome. The RNA, about 0.45 to 1 ug, was put through reverse transcription using random hexamers. In TCRdb, the immunoSEQ multiplex PCR reads were re-called with MiXCR into one record per CDR3 protein. Here the sample spans some 100,000 distinct CDR3 sequences, just under 95% being singletons. Material for sequencing was CD4+ T cells from PBMCs. Receptors were obtained from a human donor with multiple sclerosis.

This rearrangement joins TRBV3-1 to TRBJ1-2; 8 bases match TRBD1. V gave up 1 base and J gave up 6 bases; unmatched junction bases: 7. The CDR3 runs to 15 residues. From germline, CDR1 is LGHDT and CDR2 YNNKEL (reference sequence). CDR3 region: CASSQVAAGGHGYTF. The CDR3 DNA reads TGTGCCAGCAGCCAAGTAGCGGCAGGGGGCCATGGCTACACCTTC.

This clonotype was seen once. The chain employs TRBV7-2 and TRBJ2-7; tentatively, D is TRBD1 or TRBD2 (6 bases each). CDR1 and CDR2 from the germline V gene are SGHTA and FQGNSA. Deletions cut 1 base from V and 3 bases from J, with 7 bases between. The length of the CDR3 is 13 residues. The CDR3 DNA reads TGTGCCAGCAGCTTAGAGGGGGGCTACGAGCAGTACTTC. Its protein is CASSLEGGYEQYF.

The chain is built from TRBV7-9 and TRBJ1-5; 11 positions match TRBD1. The CDR3 is made up of 14 amino acids. CDR1 is SEHNR, CDR2 FQNEAQ, per germline (reference sequence). V dropped 5 bases and J dropped 11; count of bases not matched to a gene: 8. CDR3 residues: CASSTGQGGQTQHF. Here the CDR3 DNA reads TGTGCCAGCAGCACGGGACAGGGGGGACAAACCCAGCATTTT.

The rearrangement uses TRBV12-3 or TRBV12-4 and TRBJ1-2; D is perhaps TRBD1 (6 bases). This CDR3 contains 13 residues. V lost 6 bases, J lost 8 bases, and 16 bases lay in between. The CDR3 reads CASSPGTQGGYTF. The CDR3 DNA sequence: TGTGCCAGCAGCCCCGGGACACAGGGAGGCTACACCTTC.

This chain uses TRBV2 with TRBJ1-4; D call uncertain. With 6 bases removed from V and 0 bases from J, the gap between germline ends came to 8 bases. The germline V gene has CDR1 SNHLY and CDR2 FYNNEI. The CDR3 runs to 14 residues. CDR3 residues: CASSVVTTNEKLFF. CDR3 DNA sequence: TGTGCCAGCAGCGTCGTTACAACTAATGAAAAACTGTTTTTT.

The chain has TRBV5-1 and TRBJ2-6; no reliable D call. The germline gives CDR1 SGHRS, CDR2 YFSETQ. CDR3 length: 17 residues. V lost 4 bases, J lost 0 bases, and 14 bases lay in between. The CDR3 is CASSPRRLTSGANVLTF. The CDR3 DNA reads TGCGCCAGCAGCCCCCGCAGGCTCACCTCTGGGGCCAACGTCCTGACTTTC.

The J gene is TRBJ1-2, the V gene TRBV29-1; a possible D gene is TRBD1 (6 bases). Germline loops: CDR1 SQVTM, CDR2 ANQGSEA. V lost 7 bases, J lost 5 bases, and 14 bases lay in between. The length of the CDR3 is 12 residues. The CDR3 spells CSAIQGEYGYTF. The DNA of the CDR3 is TGCAGCGCAATACAGGGCGAATATGGCTACACCTTC.

The chain uses TRBV5-6 and TRBJ2-7, with D unresolved. Germline V gives CDR1 SGHDT, CDR2 YYEEEE. This CDR3 is 13 amino acids long. V was pared by 4 bases and J by 1 base, with 9 bases between. The CDR3 DNA follows: TGTGCCAGCAGCCGGCTCGCTTCCTACGAGCAGTACTTC. The encoded protein is CASSRLASYEQYF. Using reference TRBV5-6 and TRBJ2-7 for the parts outside the CDR3, the full variable domain is DAGVTQSPTHLIKTRGQQVTLRCSPKSGHDTVSWYQQALGQGPQFIFQYYEEEERQRGNFPDRFSGHQFPNYSSELNVNALLLGDSALYLCASSRLASYEQYFGPGTRLTVT.

This clonotype was seen once. J is TRBJ2-7 and V is TRBV6-2 or TRBV6-3; TRBD2 is a possible D gene (7 bases). V was trimmed by 0 bases and J by 6 bases, leaving 18 bases between them. This CDR3 has 16 residues. Germline CDR1 reads MNHEY; CDR2 reads SVGEGT. The CDR3 DNA sequence: TGTGCCAGCAGTTACTCGGGGGCCGGGGGGCGCGGCGAGCAGTACTTC. Translated: CASSYSGAGGRGEQYF.

This chain connects TRBV6-4 to TRBJ2-3; TRBD2 agrees at 7 bases. Germline values: CDR1 MRHNA, CDR2 SNTAGT. The CDR3 runs 11 residues. The V gene end was trimmed by 5 bases and the J gene end by 9 bases; junction bases not matched to a gene: 2. CDR3: CASSSGGTQYF. CDR3 coding DNA: TGTGCCAGCAGTTCCGGGGGGACGCAGTATTTT.

This clonotype occurred once. V gene TRBV30 combines with J gene TRBJ1-4; D not resolved. V was clipped by 7 bases and J by 0 bases, with 9 bases between them. The CDR3 is 13 amino acids. CDR1 and CDR2 (germline): GTSNPN, SVGIG (reference sequence). The CDR3 DNA is TGTGCCTTTACAGCCTCAACTAATGAAAAACTGTTTTTT. Amino acid sequence: CAFTASTNEKLFF.